One and the same sample provided the 8 T cell receptor beta chains below, sequenced in a study of glioma-infiltrating T cells. TCR alpha and beta CDR3 regions were amplified from RNA using iRepertoire nested multiplex PCR. Using its own MiXCR run on the multiplex PCR reads, TCRdb lists one record per CDR3 protein. This sample has some 190,000 distinct CDR3 sequences, with over 25% found just once. Sequencing was carried out using glioma tissue, nonneoplastic brain tissue, or PBMCs (not recorded which). The receptor source for this set is a human donor with low-grade glioma or glioblastoma, undergoing nonglioma brain surgery, or in good health (not recorded which).

V is TRBV3-1 and J is TRBJ2-7; no reliable D call. Germline lookup yields CDR1 LGHDT and CDR2 YNNKEL (reference sequence). Trimming took 1 base from V and 3 from J, leaving 13 bases between them. This CDR3 region has 15 residues. The CDR3 coding sequence is TGTGCCAGCAGCCAAGGGTTCTTCTCCGGCTACGAGCAGTACTTC. Residues: CASSQGFFSGYEQYF.

This clonotype has just a few counts. DNA of the CDR3: TGTGCCAGTAGTATACGGTCCGGACTCCAAGAGACCCAGTACTTC. This encodes CASSIRSGLQETQYF. The chain carries TRBV19 and TRBJ2-5, with D maybe TRBD2 (5 bases). The CDR3 has 15 amino acids. Trimming removed 2 bases at V and 1 base at J, with 11 bases between. CDR1 and CDR2 from the germline V gene are LNHDA and SQIVND (reference sequence).

Note on this clonotype: It may be a read error: a sequence one base away is much more abundant. This chain connects TRBV27 to TRBJ2-3; tentatively, D is TRBD1 or TRBD2 (5 bases each). CDR1 and CDR2 (germline): MNHEY, SMNVEV (reference sequence). The CDR3 extends over 14 amino acids. This CDR3 reads CTTSGDGGTGTQYF. In DNA, the CDR3 is TGTACCACCAGTGGGGATGGAGGCACAGGTACGCAGTATTTT.

This clonotype was seen just once. A much larger clone differs by one base, so this may be a read error. The chain joins TRBV7-3 to TRBJ1-1; unclear D gene. The CDR3 runs 13 residues. Per germline, CDR1 SGHTA and CDR2 FQGTGA. The CDR3 DNA sequence: TGTGCCAGCAGGTGGGAGCCGGAGACTGAAGCTTTATTT. This gives the protein CASRWEPETEALF.

As concerns this clonotype: No conserved phenylalanine or tryptophan ends this CDR3, so it is likely a read error. The rearrangement uses TRBV20-1 and TRBJ1-3; D is possibly TRBD1 (6 bases). Germline-derived CDR1 and CDR2 are DFQATT and SNEGSKA (reference sequence). V was shortened by 6 bases and J by 3 bases, with 15 bases between the two germline ends. This CDR3 contains 14 residues. CDR3 amino acids: CSANQGRCGNTIYS. The CDR3 coding sequence is TGCAGTGCAAACCAGGGGAGATGTGGAAACACCATATATTCT.

The sample holds many counts of this clonotype. The chain employs TRBV20-1 and TRBJ1-5, with D perhaps TRBD1 (6 bases). CDR1 is DFQATT, CDR2 SNEGSKA, per germline (reference sequence). The CDR3 covers 14 residues. V gave up 4 bases and J gave up 6 bases, with 16 bases separating them. CDR3 in amino acids: CSAIAREGGQPQHF. The CDR3 DNA sequence: TGCAGTGCTATCGCCAGGGAGGGGGGTCAGCCCCAGCATTTT.

There are many counts of this clonotype. The chain carries TRBV15 and TRBJ2-7; 12 positions match TRBD2. From germline, CDR1 is LNHNV and CDR2 YYDKDF (reference sequence). V lost 5 bases and J lost 7; bases outside the gene matches: 6. The CDR3 spans 14 residues. The CDR3 sequence: CATSGGLAGKEQYF. Here the CDR3 DNA reads TGTGCCACCAGCGGTGGACTAGCGGGAAAGGAGCAGTACTTC.

This clonotype was recorded at least ten times. The V and J genes are TRBV7-9 and TRBJ1-5; no clear D. Trimming stripped 4 bases from V and 6 bases from J, with 13 bases between. CDR1 is SEHNR and CDR2 is FQNEAQ in the germline V gene (reference sequence). The CDR3 is 14 residues long. The CDR3 protein is CASSSMARPQPQHF. The CDR3 nucleotides are TGTGCCAGCAGCTCCATGGCGCGTCCTCAGCCCCAGCATTTT.